This T cell receptor beta chain was sequenced during a study of cytomegalovirus exposure and HLA in healthy donors. Study-level results: TCR beta chain V- and J-gene trimming was linked, in a later analysis, to a missense variant in DCLRE1C.

This CDR3 region has 13 residues. Trimming removed 6 bases at V and 3 bases at J, with 12 bases between. Germline CDR1 reads MNHEY; CDR2 reads SVGAGI. Each of the donors was a healthy bone marrow donor. Donors sampled were nominally healthy, though unrecorded immune exposures were likely. This clone was observed a single time. Its antigen remains unidentified. 13 Jbeta primers and 60 Vbeta primers were used for the PCR. The repertoire was sequenced with immunoSEQ multiplex PCR; TCRdb's copy has only in-frame clones and lacks some. The top ten clones hold approximately 6% of a sample with over 80,000 clones, about 80% of them seen once.

The chain joins TRBV6-5 to TRBJ2-7; a weak D match, TRBD1 (6 bases). This TCR derives from a female donor in good health and CMV-seronegative. The sample consisted of PBMCs. CDR3 sequence reads: CASSRGQFYEQYF. CDR3 bases: TGTGCCAGCAGCCGCGGACAGTTCTACGAGCAGTACTTC.